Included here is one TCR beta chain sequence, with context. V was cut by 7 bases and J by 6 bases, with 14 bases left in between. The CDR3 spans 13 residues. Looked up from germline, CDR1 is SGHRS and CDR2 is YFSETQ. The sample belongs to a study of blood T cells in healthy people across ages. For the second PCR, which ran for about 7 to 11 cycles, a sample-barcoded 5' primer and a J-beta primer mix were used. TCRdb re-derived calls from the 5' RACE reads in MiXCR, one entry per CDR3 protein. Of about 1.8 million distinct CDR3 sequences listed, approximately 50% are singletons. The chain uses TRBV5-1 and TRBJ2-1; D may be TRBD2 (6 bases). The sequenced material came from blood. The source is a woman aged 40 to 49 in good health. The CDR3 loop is CASQRSGGNEQFF. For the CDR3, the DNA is TGCGCCAGCCAGAGATCCGGGGGCAATGAGCAGTTCTTC. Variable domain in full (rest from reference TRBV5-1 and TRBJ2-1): KAGVTQTPRYLIKTRGQQVTLSCSPISGHRSVSWYQQTPGQGLQFLFEYFSETQRNKGNFPGRFSGRQFSNSRSEMNVSTLELGDSALYLCASQRSGGNEQFFGPGTRLTVL.